Presented here are 11 T cell receptor beta chains from one specimen sequenced in a study of blood T cell repertoires in COVID-19. Some clones are missing from TCRdb's copy, which holds only in-frame ones; the method was immunoSEQ multiplex PCR. The sample contains about 230,000 clones, over 70% of which appear only once. Sequenced: peripheral blood. Receptors originate from a woman aged 80 or over with acute or convalescent COVID-19.

The table lists this clone with a count of one. V usage is TRBV19 and J usage is TRBJ1-5; D is ambiguous. CDR1 LNHDA and CDR2 SQIVND come from the germline V gene (reference sequence). The ends were cut back, 1 base at V and 1 base at J, with 14 bases in the middle. This CDR3 is 17 amino acids long. The CDR3 coding sequence is TGTGCCAGTAGTATAGTCTTGCCGGGAACGAGCAATCAGCCCCAGCATTTT. Protein: CASSIVLPGTSNQPQHF.

This chain joins TRBV18 and TRBJ1-6; a weak D match, TRBD1 (5 bases). The CDR3 spans 16 residues. Trimming removed 3 bases from V and 10 bases from J, with 19 bases in between. Germline CDR1 KGHSH, CDR2 LQKENI. The CDR3 DNA reads as TGTGCCAGCTCACCGGGGGGTGAGGGGAGGTACTCACCCCTCCACTTT. Translated: CASSPGGEGRYSPLHF.

V is TRBV6-5 and J is TRBJ1-4; D unclear. Trimming pared 1 base from V and 0 bases from J, leaving 9 bases between. This CDR3 is 16 amino acids long. Germline CDR1 reads MNHEY; CDR2 reads SVGAGI. CDR3 coding DNA: TGTGCCAGCAGTTACTACTCCCCTGCAACTAATGAAAAACTGTTTTTT. Translation gives CASSYYSPATNEKLFF.

The chain carries TRBV5-1 and TRBJ1-2; TRBD1 matches 8 bases. The CDR3 sequence is 15 residues long. The junction had 5 bases not matched to a gene; V was cut back by 0 bases and J by 4 bases. Germline loops: CDR1 SGHRS, CDR2 YFSETQ. In DNA, the CDR3 is TGCGCCAGCAGCTTGGATCGGGGACAGGCCTATGGCTACACCTTC. Encoded protein: CASSLDRGQAYGYTF. Full variable domain (outside the CDR3, taken from reference TRBV5-1 and TRBJ1-2): KAGVTQTPRYLIKTRGQQVTLSCSPISGHRSVSWYQQTPGQGLQFLFEYFSETQRNKGNFPGRFSGRQFSNSRSEMNVSTLELGDSALYLCASSLDRGQAYGYTFGSGTRLTVV.

This rearrangement joins TRBV19 to TRBJ1-2; TRBD1 matches at 9 bases. Per the germline V gene, CDR1 is LNHDA and CDR2 is SQIVND (reference sequence). The CDR3 sequence is 14 residues long. Losses at the gene ends were 3 bases for V and 2 bases for J; bases not matched to a gene: 1. Here the CDR3 DNA reads TGTGCCAGTAGTATGGGGACAGGGAACTATGGCTACACCTTC. This codes for CASSMGTGNYGYTF.

The CDR3 DNA follows: TGTGCCTGGATCACCTTCTCAGTACCGCGGGAGGGCCAACGGTTACCCGATGAGCAGTTCTTC. Translated, it gives CAWITFSVPREGQRLPDEQFF. This chain connects TRBV30 to TRBJ2-1; 9 bases agree with TRBD2. CDR1 and CDR2 (germline): GTSNPN, SVGIG (reference sequence). The CDR3 runs to 21 residues. V gave up 4 bases and J gave up 8 bases; unmatched junction bases: 30.

In DNA, the CDR3 is TGTGCCAGCAGTTTAAGGCTAGCGGGAGACAATGAGCAGTTCTTC. Protein sequence: CASSLRLAGDNEQFF. The J gene is TRBJ2-1, the V gene TRBV27, with 10 nucleotides matching TRBD2. Germline V gene lookup returns CDR1 MNHEY and CDR2 SMNVEV (reference sequence). The CDR3 consists of 15 residues. V shed 2 bases and J 5 bases; nucleotides not matched to a gene: 3.

The chain is built from TRBV2 and TRBJ1-2; D gene ambiguous. Germline values: CDR1 SNHLY, CDR2 FYNNEI. The CDR3 is 13 residues long. Trimming cost V 6 bases and J 8 bases, with 16 bases left between them. The CDR3: CASSETYRRGYTF. The CDR3 nucleotides are TGTGCCAGCAGCGAAACCTACCGGCGGGGCTACACCTTC.

V gene TRBV3-1 (or the pseudogene TRBV3-2) combines with J gene TRBJ1-2; maybe TRBD1 (6 bases). Germline V gives CDR1 LGHDT, CDR2 YNNKEL (reference sequence). The CDR3 consists of 16 residues. V was clipped by 4 bases and J by 5 bases, with 20 bases between them. The DNA of the CDR3 is TGTGCCAGCAGCCCGGACAGAAATCCTCAATTGTATGGCTACACCTTC. Protein sequence: CASSPDRNPQLYGYTF.

The chain uses TRBV28 and TRBJ1-5; D remains ambiguous. This CDR3 is built from 15 residues. The germline CDR1 and CDR2 sequences are MDHEN and SYDVKM. The V end lost 3 bases, the J end lost 7 bases, and 16 bases lay between the germline ends. For the CDR3, the DNA is TGTGCCAGCAGTTTCGGAGGGAGAGGCGGGCAGCCCCAGCATTTT. It is translated as CASSFGGRGGQPQHF.

This clone was recorded many times. The CDR3 DNA reads as TGTGCCAGCAGCCCCAGGACAGGGAATTCACCCCTCCACTTT. It codes for CASSPRTGNSPLHF. The chain uses TRBV7-9 and TRBJ1-6, with 8 bases fitting TRBD1. Trimming cost V 5 bases and J 7 bases; bases outside gene matches: 4. Germline V gene lookup returns CDR1 SEHNR and CDR2 FQNEAQ (reference sequence). The CDR3 totals 14 residues.